This T cell receptor (beta chain) was profiled in a study of T-cell memory formation after mild COVID-19. Turning to the study itself: The TCR clusters were mostly specific to one donor.

This CDR3 spans 15 amino acids. The V gene end was trimmed by 4 bases and the J gene end by 5 bases; junction bases not matched to a gene: 11. CDR1 and CDR2 (germline): SGHRS, YFSETQ. This clonotype was seen a handful of times. The 5'RACE method, run with constant-segment primers, produced TCR alpha and TCR beta cDNA libraries (carrying sample barcodes and UMIs). TCRdb analysed the 5' RACE reads with MiXCR anew, one entry per CDR3 protein. The sample contains roughly 250,000 distinct CDR3 sequences, approximately 16% of which appear only once. This clonotype originated in a young man who had mild COVID-19 (a few samples of this study predate the infection). Cell type and time point are not known. Source material: PBMCs or a T cell subset sorted from them (not recorded which). V and J are TRBV5-1 and TRBJ2-7, with 8 bases fitting TRBD1. The CDR3 DNA sequence: TGCGCCAGCAGCCGAGGGACAGGTCCTCGGGACGAGCAGTACTTC. Protein sequence: CASSRGTGPRDEQYF.